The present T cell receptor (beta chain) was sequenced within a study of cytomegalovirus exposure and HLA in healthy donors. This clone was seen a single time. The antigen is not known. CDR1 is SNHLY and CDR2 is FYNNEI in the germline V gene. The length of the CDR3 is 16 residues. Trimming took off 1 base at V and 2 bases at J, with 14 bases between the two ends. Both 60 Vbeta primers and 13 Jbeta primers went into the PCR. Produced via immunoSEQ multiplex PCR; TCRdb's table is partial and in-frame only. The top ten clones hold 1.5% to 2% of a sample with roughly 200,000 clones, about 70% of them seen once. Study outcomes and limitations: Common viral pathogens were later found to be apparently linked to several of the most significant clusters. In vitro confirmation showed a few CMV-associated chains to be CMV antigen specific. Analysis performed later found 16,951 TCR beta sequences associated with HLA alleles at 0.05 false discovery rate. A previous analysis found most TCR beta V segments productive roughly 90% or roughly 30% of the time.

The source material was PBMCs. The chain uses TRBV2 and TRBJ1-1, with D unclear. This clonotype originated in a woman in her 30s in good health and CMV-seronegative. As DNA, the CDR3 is TGTGCCAGCAGTGAAGGGGCCCTCGCTGGAAACACTGAAGCTTTCTTT. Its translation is CASSEGALAGNTEAFF. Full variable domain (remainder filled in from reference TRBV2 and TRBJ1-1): EPEVTQTPSHQVTQMGQEVILRCVPISNHLYFYWYRQILGQKVEFLVSFYNNEISEKSEIFDDQFSVERPDGSNFTLKIRSTKLEDSAMYFCASSEGALAGNTEAFFGQGTRLTVV.